Listed below are T cell receptor beta chains from one sample, sequenced in a study of T cell repertoires in cytomegalovirus infection. TCRdb re-analysed the reads in MiXCR, keeping a single row per CDR3 protein. The sample carries about 180,000 distinct CDR3 sequences, about a sixth recorded once. Sequenced input: CD8+ T cells from PBMCs. The receptors come from a human donor in good health (CMV status not recorded). Some clones in this sample may be carry-over from other donors' samples. The CDR3 runs from the conserved cysteine through the conserved F or W. D genes are given only for firm matches. Size tells how often a clone was seen (once, few, many) or the class of an expanded clone, and some rows leave it out.

CDR3aa: CASSLGTFNYGYTF
CDR3nt: TGTGCCAGCAGCTTAGGGACATTCAACTATGGCTACACCTTC
d_gene: NA
j_gene: TRBJ1-2
len: 14
v_gene: TRBV7-9
abundance: NA

CDR3aa: CASSYLPGGGSTDTQYF
CDR3nt: TGTGCCAGCAGTTACCTCCCCGGGGGGGGGAGCACAGATACGCAGTATTTT
d_gene: TRBD2
j_gene: TRBJ2-3
len: 17
v_gene: TRBV6-5
abundance: NA

CDR3aa: CASRVDGEYDYTF
CDR3nt: TGTGCCAGCAGAGTCGACGGGGAATATGACTACACCTTC
d_gene: NA
j_gene: TRBJ1-2
len: 13
v_gene: TRBV6-5
abundance: few

CDR3aa: CASSYQHGALNTGELFF
CDR3nt: TGTGCCAGCAGTTACCAACACGGGGCTCTGAACACCGGGGAGCTGTTTTTT
d_gene: NA
j_gene: TRBJ2-2
len: 17
v_gene: TRBV6-2/TRBV6-3
abundance: NA

CDR3aa: CSARGQRGPQETQYF
CDR3nt: TGCAGTGCTAGAGGGCAGCGGGGGCCGCAAGAGACCCAGTACTTC
d_gene: TRBD2
j_gene: TRBJ2-5
len: 15
v_gene: TRBV20-1
abundance: NA

CDR3aa: CASSEMSAHGEYISPLHF
CDR3nt: TGTGCCAGCAGTGAAATGAGTGCTCACGGCGAATATATTTCACCCCTCCACTTT
d_gene: NA
j_gene: TRBJ1-6
len: 18
v_gene: TRBV6-1
abundance: NA

CDR3aa: CASSSRTGPSGANVLTF
CDR3nt: TGTGCCAGCAGTTCCAGGACAGGTCCATCTGGGGCCAACGTCTTGACTTTC
d_gene: TRBD1
j_gene: TRBJ2-6
len: 17
v_gene: TRBV27
abundance: few

CDR3aa: CASSYSLSSHEPYNPNEQFF
CDR3nt: TGTGCCAGCAGTTACTCGCTTAGTAGTCACGAGCCTTACAACCCCAATGAGCAGTTCTTC
d_gene: NA
j_gene: TRBJ2-1
len: 20
v_gene: TRBV6-6
abundance: NA

CDR3aa: CASTLPPDTQYF
CDR3nt: TGTGCCAGCACCCTCCCCCCAGATACGCAGTATTTT
d_gene: NA
j_gene: TRBJ2-3
len: 12
v_gene: TRBV7-8
abundance: NA

CDR3aa: CSARFRGNQPQHF
CDR3nt: TGCAGTGCTAGGTTCAGGGGAAATCAGCCCCAGCATTTT
d_gene: NA
j_gene: TRBJ1-5
len: 13
v_gene: TRBV20-1
abundance: NA

CDR3aa: CASSSGQNTEAFF
CDR3nt: TGTGCCAGCAGTTCGGGTCAGAACACTGAAGCTTTCTTT
d_gene: NA
j_gene: TRBJ1-1
len: 13
v_gene: TRBV4-2
abundance: few

CDR3aa: CASSNGQGVYEQYF
CDR3nt: TGTGCCAGCAGCAATGGACAGGGGGTTTACGAGCAGTACTTC
d_gene: TRBD1
j_gene: TRBJ2-7
len: 14
v_gene: TRBV12-3/TRBV12-4
abundance: few

CDR3aa: CASSPSRGYEQYF
CDR3nt: TGTGCCAGCAGCCCATCCCGGGGCTACGAGCAGTACTTC
d_gene: NA
j_gene: TRBJ2-7
len: 13
v_gene: TRBV7-2
abundance: many

CDR3aa: CASSSGGTIYTEAFF
CDR3nt: TGTGCCAGCAGTTCAGGAGGGACAATTTACACTGAAGCTTTCTTT
d_gene: NA
j_gene: TRBJ1-1
len: 15
v_gene: TRBV6-2/TRBV6-3
abundance: few

CDR3aa: CASSTSGTINEKLFF
CDR3nt: TGTGCCAGCAGCACATCCGGGACGATTAATGAAAAACTGTTTTTT
d_gene: NA
j_gene: TRBJ1-4
len: 15
v_gene: TRBV7-4
abundance: NA

CDR3aa: CASSLGGSGETQYF
CDR3nt: TGTGCCAGCAGCTTAGGCGGTAGCGGGGAGACCCAGTACTTC
d_gene: TRBD2
j_gene: TRBJ2-5
len: 14
v_gene: TRBV7-9
abundance: few

CDR3aa: CASSQDQSGFGYTF
CDR3nt: TGCGCCAGCAGCCAAGATCAGTCAGGATTTGGCTACACCTTC
d_gene: NA
j_gene: TRBJ1-2
len: 14
v_gene: TRBV4-3
abundance: few

CDR3aa: CASSFGETSHGYTF
CDR3nt: TGTGCCAGCAGCTTCGGGGAAACCTCCCATGGCTACACCTTC
d_gene: NA
j_gene: TRBJ1-2
len: 14
v_gene: TRBV11-2
abundance: NA

CDR3aa: CASSYSTGTVSYEQYF
CDR3nt: TGTGCCAGCAGTTACTCGACTGGGACAGTCTCCTACGAGCAGTACTTC
d_gene: TRBD1
j_gene: TRBJ2-7
len: 16
v_gene: TRBV6-2/TRBV6-3
abundance: few

CDR3aa: CASSSPRDRIPNYGYTF
CDR3nt: TGTGCCAGCAGTTCGCCCCGGGACAGGATACCCAACTATGGCTACACCTTC
d_gene: TRBD1
j_gene: TRBJ1-2
len: 17
v_gene: TRBV28
abundance: few

CDR3aa: CASSSGTAMDLNGYTF
CDR3nt: TGTGCCAGCAGTTCCGGGACAGCTATGGACCTCAATGGCTACACCTTC
d_gene: TRBD1
j_gene: TRBJ1-2
len: 16
v_gene: TRBV12-3/TRBV12-4
abundance: NA

CDR3aa: CASSQGDSSTDTQYF
CDR3nt: TGCGCCAGCAGCCAAGGGGACAGTAGCACAGATACGCAGTATTTT
d_gene: TRBD1
j_gene: TRBJ2-3
len: 15
v_gene: TRBV4-3
abundance: few

CDR3aa: CASSLGPNASGRDEQYF
CDR3nt: TGTGCCAGCAGCTTAGGGCCAAACGCTAGCGGGCGGGACGAGCAGTACTTC
d_gene: TRBD2
j_gene: TRBJ2-7
len: 17
v_gene: TRBV7-2
abundance: few

CDR3aa: CASSSADRDDYTF
CDR3nt: TGTGCCAGCAGCTCGGCGGACAGGGATGACTACACCTTC
d_gene: TRBD1
j_gene: TRBJ1-2
len: 13
v_gene: TRBV7-6
abundance: NA

CDR3aa: CATSEAGTEDNEQFF
CDR3nt: TGTGCCACCAGTGAGGCCGGGACGGAAGACAATGAGCAGTTCTTC
d_gene: NA
j_gene: TRBJ2-1
len: 15
v_gene: TRBV24-1
abundance: few

CDR3aa: CASSQEAGAVAFF
CDR3nt: TGCGCCAGCAGCCAAGAGGCAGGGGCGGTGGCTTTCTTT
d_gene: NA
j_gene: TRBJ1-1
len: 13
v_gene: TRBV4-1
abundance: NA

CDR3aa: CASNLVGTGEASF
CDR3nt: TGTGCCAGCAATCTCGTCGGGACAGGTGAAGCTTCCTTT
d_gene: TRBD1
j_gene: TRBJ1-1
len: 13
v_gene: TRBV7-9
abundance: NA

CDR3aa: CSARDLPGTPRPYGYTF
CDR3nt: TGCAGTGCTAGAGACCTACCGGGGACACCCCGACCCTATGGCTACACCTTC
d_gene: NA
j_gene: TRBJ1-2
len: 17
v_gene: TRBV20-1
abundance: NA

CDR3aa: CSAGLWIAGGKRQETQYF
CDR3nt: TGCAGTGCTGGGCTGTGGATAGCGGGGGGGAAACGCCAAGAGACCCAGTACTTC
d_gene: TRBD2
j_gene: TRBJ2-5
len: 18
v_gene: TRBV20-1
abundance: NA

CDR3aa: CASSFNFYGTANTEAFF
CDR3nt: TGTGCCAGCAGTTTTAATTTTTACGGGACAGCCAACACTGAAGCTTTCTTT
d_gene: TRBD1
j_gene: TRBJ1-1
len: 17
v_gene: TRBV27
abundance: NA

CDR3aa: CASSQENVNFYEQYF
CDR3nt: TGCGCCAGCAGCCAAGAGAACGTCAATTTCTACGAGCAGTACTTC
d_gene: NA
j_gene: TRBJ2-7
len: 15
v_gene: TRBV4-3
abundance: few

CDR3aa: CASEGGARNEQFF
CDR3nt: TGTGCCAGCGAGGGGGGAGCCAGAAATGAGCAGTTCTTC
d_gene: NA
j_gene: TRBJ2-1
len: 13
v_gene: TRBV9
abundance: few

CDR3aa: CASRPGSSYEQYF
CDR3nt: TGTGCCAGCAGGCCCGGGTCCTCCTACGAGCAGTACTTC
d_gene: NA
j_gene: TRBJ2-7
len: 13
v_gene: TRBV12-3/TRBV12-4
abundance: NA

CDR3aa: CSARDLGEGDPPGANVLTF
CDR3nt: TGCAGTGCTAGAGATCTTGGAGAGGGGGATCCCCCTGGGGCCAACGTCCTGACTTTC
d_gene: NA
j_gene: TRBJ2-6
len: 19
v_gene: TRBV20-1
abundance: NA

CDR3aa: CASSFMAEAGNQPQHF
CDR3nt: TGTGCCAGCAGCTTTATGGCCGAGGCGGGCAATCAGCCCCAGCATTTT
d_gene: NA
j_gene: TRBJ1-5
len: 16
v_gene: TRBV5-6
abundance: NA

CDR3aa: CASSSGQWNQPQHF
CDR3nt: TGTGCCAGCAGCTCGGGACAGTGGAATCAGCCCCAGCATTTT
d_gene: TRBD1
j_gene: TRBJ1-5
len: 14
v_gene: TRBV7-9
abundance: NA

CDR3aa: CSARGTGSSETQYF
CDR3nt: TGCAGTGCTAGAGGGACAGGGTCTTCGGAGACCCAGTACTTC
d_gene: TRBD1
j_gene: TRBJ2-5
len: 14
v_gene: TRBV20-1
abundance: NA

CDR3aa: CASSFSSGGSSPLHF
CDR3nt: TGTGCCAGCAGTTTCTCCTCAGGGGGCAGTTCACCCCTCCACTTT
d_gene: TRBD1
j_gene: TRBJ1-6
len: 15
v_gene: TRBV28
abundance: NA

CDR3aa: CASSQEGRPNEQFF
CDR3nt: TGTGCCAGCAGCCAAGAGGGGAGACCCAATGAGCAGTTCTTC
d_gene: NA
j_gene: TRBJ2-1
len: 14
v_gene: TRBV3-1
abundance: NA

CDR3aa: CASSQGAMNTEAFF
CDR3nt: TGCGCCAGCAGTCAAGGGGCAATGAACACTGAAGCTTTCTTT
d_gene: NA
j_gene: TRBJ1-1
len: 14
v_gene: TRBV23-1
abundance: NA

CDR3aa: CASSQGLASYEQYF
CDR3nt: TGTGCCAGCAGCCAGGGACTCGCATCCTACGAGCAGTACTTC
d_gene: NA
j_gene: TRBJ2-7
len: 14
v_gene: TRBV7-2
abundance: few

CDR3aa: CASSPQGKYEQYF
CDR3nt: TGTGCCAGCAGCCCACAGGGGAAATACGAGCAGTACTTC
d_gene: TRBD1
j_gene: TRBJ2-7
len: 13
v_gene: TRBV7-9
abundance: few

CDR3aa: CASSLASDGSNQPQHF
CDR3nt: TGTGCCAGCAGCTTAGCCTCAGACGGAAGCAATCAGCCCCAGCATTTT
d_gene: NA
j_gene: TRBJ1-5
len: 16
v_gene: TRBV7-2
abundance: NA

CDR3aa: CASRTGTGLLNQETQYF
CDR3nt: TGTGCCAGCAGAACCGGGACAGGCTTGCTGAACCAAGAGACCCAGTACTTC
d_gene: TRBD1
j_gene: TRBJ2-5
len: 17
v_gene: TRBV2
abundance: few

CDR3aa: CASSPSGGGQETQYF
CDR3nt: TGTGCCAGCAGCCCCTCCGGGGGGGGCCAAGAGACCCAGTACTTC
d_gene: TRBD2
j_gene: TRBJ2-5
len: 15
v_gene: TRBV7-6
abundance: NA

CDR3aa: CASGLETVTQYF
CDR3nt: TGTGCTAGTGGTTTGGAGACCGTCACGCAGTATTTT
d_gene: NA
j_gene: TRBJ2-3
len: 12
v_gene: TRBV12-5
abundance: NA

CDR3aa: CASSSAVGQYF
CDR3nt: TGTGCCAGCAGCTCCGCAGTTGGGCAGTACTTC
d_gene: NA
j_gene: TRBJ2-7
len: 11
v_gene: TRBV7-8
abundance: NA

CDR3aa: CASSQAGGGFYNEQFF
CDR3nt: TGCGCCAGCAGCCAAGCAGGGGGGGGGTTCTACAATGAGCAGTTCTTC
d_gene: NA
j_gene: TRBJ2-1
len: 16
v_gene: TRBV4-3
abundance: few

CDR3aa: CSARDQGGRRGTEAFF
CDR3nt: TGCAGTGCTAGAGATCAGGGCGGCAGGCGGGGGACTGAAGCTTTCTTT
d_gene: NA
j_gene: TRBJ1-1
len: 16
v_gene: TRBV20-1
abundance: NA

CDR3aa: CASSPFRGESYEQYF
CDR3nt: TGTGCCAGCAGCCCCTTCAGGGGGGAATCCTACGAGCAGTACTTC
d_gene: NA
j_gene: TRBJ2-7
len: 15
v_gene: TRBV7-2
abundance: few

CDR3aa: CSARTAGEQYF
CDR3nt: TGCAGTGCTAGGACTGCGGGCGAGCAGTACTTC
d_gene: NA
j_gene: TRBJ2-7
len: 11
v_gene: TRBV20-1
abundance: NA

CDR3aa: CASSSLLAGTYNEQFF
CDR3nt: TGTGCCAGCAGCTCTCTACTAGCGGGGACCTACAATGAGCAGTTCTTC
d_gene: TRBD2
j_gene: TRBJ2-1
len: 16
v_gene: TRBV7-2
abundance: many

CDR3aa: CASRPGTDLLGSAQHF
CDR3nt: TGTGCCAGCAGACCCGGGACGGATCTTTTAGGTTCGGCCCAGCATTTT
d_gene: NA
j_gene: TRBJ1-5
len: 16
v_gene: TRBV28
abundance: NA

CDR3aa: CASSLATSGSTDTQYF
CDR3nt: TGTGCCAGCAGTCTAGCGACTAGCGGAAGCACAGATACGCAGTATTTT
d_gene: TRBD2
j_gene: TRBJ2-3
len: 16
v_gene: TRBV6-1
abundance: many

CDR3aa: CASSQGDRGLPNEKLFF
CDR3nt: TGTGCCAGCAGCCAGGGGGACAGGGGGCTCCCTAATGAAAAACTGTTTTTT
d_gene: TRBD1
j_gene: TRBJ1-4
len: 17
v_gene: TRBV7-9
abundance: NA

CDR3aa: CASSLGQGNNQPQHF
CDR3nt: TGTGCCAGCAGCTTAGGACAGGGCAATAATCAGCCCCAGCATTTT
d_gene: TRBD1
j_gene: TRBJ1-5
len: 15
v_gene: TRBV7-2
abundance: many

CDR3aa: CSARPQGELKGYTF
CDR3nt: TGCAGTGCTAGACCCCAGGGGGAGTTGAAAGGCTACACCTTC
d_gene: TRBD1
j_gene: TRBJ1-2
len: 14
v_gene: TRBV20-1
abundance: NA

CDR3aa: CASSPPVGETYNEQFF
CDR3nt: TGTGCCAGCAGCCCCCCTGTCGGGGAGACCTACAATGAGCAGTTCTTC
d_gene: NA
j_gene: TRBJ2-1
len: 16
v_gene: TRBV28
abundance: few

CDR3aa: CASSPQGAPYNEQFF
CDR3nt: TGTGCCAGCAGTCCGCAGGGGGCTCCCTACAATGAGCAGTTCTTC
d_gene: TRBD1
j_gene: TRBJ2-1
len: 15
v_gene: TRBV12-3/TRBV12-4
abundance: NA